The 18 T cell receptor beta chains reported below all come from one sample, sequenced in a study of control samples from healthy donors and cancer patients. Data came from immunoSEQ multiplex PCR; TCRdb stores just in-frame clones and leaves some out. Found here are about 120,000 clones, approximately 91% of them singletons; the top ten hold 7.8%. Sequenced material: blood. The receptor source for this set is a young woman in good health.

The V and J genes are TRBV6-6 and TRBJ2-7, with D possibly TRBD1 on 5 matching bases. The germline V gene encodes CDR1 MNHNY and CDR2 SVGAGI (reference sequence). Trimming removed 3 bases at V and 2 bases at J, with 11 bases between. CDR3 size: 14 residues. The CDR3 nucleotides read TGTGCCAGCAGTTATTCGGACATAACCTACGAGCAGTACTTC. This encodes CASSYSDITYEQYF.

The chain is built from TRBV4-1 and TRBJ2-6; possibly TRBD1 or TRBD2 for D (6 bases each). The germline CDR1 and CDR2 sequences are MGHRA and YSYEKL. V gave up 3 bases and J gave up 2 bases, with 17 bases separating them. This CDR3 comprises 18 residues. The CDR3 sequence: CASSQVWAGGTGANVLTF. The CDR3 coding sequence is TGCGCCAGCAGCCAGGTTTGGGCCGGGGGCACTGGGGCCAACGTCCTGACTTTC.

The rearrangement links TRBV19 to TRBJ1-2; no clear D. Trimming stripped 6 bases from V and 2 bases from J, with 16 bases between. Germline CDR1 is LNHDA and CDR2 is SQIVND (reference sequence). CDR3 length: 15 amino acids. For the CDR3, the DNA is TGTGCCAGTAGCCTCACTCTAGTTACCAACTATGGCTACACCTTC. It specifies CASSLTLVTNYGYTF.

The chain joins TRBV6-5 to TRBJ2-2; 7 bases map to TRBD2. The CDR3 covers 14 residues. Germline loops: CDR1 MNHEY, CDR2 SVGAGI. V dropped 7 bases and J dropped 1; count of bases not matched to a gene: 3. CDR3 amino acids: CASNRGVNTGELFF. In DNA form, the CDR3 reads TGTGCCAGCAATCGGGGGGTGAACACCGGGGAGCTGTTTTTT.

The gene calls are TRBV18 and TRBJ1-6, with D possibly being TRBD1 (5 bases). This CDR3 contains 16 residues. The V gene lost 1 base and the J gene lost 10 bases, with 17 bases spanning the gap. Germline CDR1 reads KGHSH; CDR2 reads LQKENI. In DNA form, the CDR3 reads TGTGCCAGCTCACCACTCAGAAGGGAGCAGGGATCACCCCTCCACTTT. Translated: CASSPLRREQGSPLHF.

The rearrangement joins TRBV7-8 to TRBJ2-6; TRBD2 matches at 9 bases. The CDR3 consists of 21 residues. V lost 1 base to trimming and J lost 2 bases; unmatched junction nucleotides: 15. Germline CDR1 reads SGHVS; CDR2 reads FQNEAQ. The DNA for the CDR3 is TGTGCCAGCAGCTTAGATCGGTCCCCTAGCGGGAAGATAGCTGGGGCCAACGTCCTGACTTTC. This codes for CASSLDRSPSGKIAGANVLTF.

The chain recombines TRBV30 with TRBJ2-7; D ambiguous. The V gene's germline CDR1 is GTSNPN and CDR2 SVGIG (reference sequence). V shed 0 bases and J shed 6 bases, with 12 bases lying between them. CDR3 length equals 13 residues. Here the CDR3 reads CAWSVDRRSEQYF. The CDR3 DNA follows: TGTGCCTGGAGTGTTGACCGTCGAAGCGAGCAGTACTTC.

V and J are TRBV7-2 and TRBJ2-1; perhaps TRBD2 as D (5 bases). The length of the CDR3 is 14 residues. Germline V CDR1 and CDR2: SGHTA, FQGNSA. V was cut by 0 bases and J by 8 bases, with 11 bases left in between. CDR3 residues: CASSLAGVSDEQFF. The DNA for the CDR3 is TGTGCCAGCAGCTTAGCGGGAGTGTCAGATGAGCAGTTCTTC. Filled out from reference TRBV7-2 and TRBJ2-1, the complete variable domain reads GAGVSQSPSNKVTEKGKDVELRCDPISGHTALYWYRQSLGQGLEFLIYFQGNSAPDKSGLPSDRFSAERTGGSVSTLTIQRTQQEDSAVYLCASSLAGVSDEQFFGPGTRLTVL.

CDR3 amino acids: CASSLGDYVGEKLFF. CDR3 DNA: TGTGCCAGCAGCTTAGGGGATTACGTCGGTGAAAAACTGTTTTTT. J is TRBJ1-4 and V is TRBV7-8; D is undetermined. The CDR3 extends over 15 amino acids. Germline-derived CDR1 and CDR2 are SGHVS and FQNEAQ. V was clipped by 1 base and J by 7 bases, with 13 bases between them.

The J gene is TRBJ1-1, the V gene TRBV6-4; D is undetermined. Deletions cut 8 bases from V and 4 bases from J, with 14 bases between. The CDR3 is 13 residues long. Germline CDR1 is MRHNA and CDR2 is SNTAGT. The CDR3 region has the DNA TGTGCCAGCTCAGGACGGCGAGGCACTGAAGCTTTCTTT. It codes for CASSGRRGTEAFF.

This chain uses TRBV5-1 with TRBJ2-5, with D perhaps matching TRBD1 (6 bases). Trimming stripped 4 bases from V and 2 bases from J, with 9 bases between. The CDR3 extends over 13 amino acids. Germline V gene lookup returns CDR1 SGHRS and CDR2 YFSETQ. The CDR3 region is CASSVQGQETQYF. In DNA form, the CDR3 reads TGCGCCAGCAGCGTACAGGGACAAGAGACCCAGTACTTC.

The V gene is TRBV19, the J gene TRBJ2-3; D unclear. The germline V gene has CDR1 LNHDA and CDR2 SQIVND (reference sequence). The germline V and J ends were trimmed by 5 bases and 0 bases, with 12 bases remaining between them. The CDR3 runs 15 residues. The DNA for the CDR3 is TGTGCCAGTAGTTACGGCTACCCTAGCACAGATACGCAGTATTTT. Translated, it gives CASSYGYPSTDTQYF. Supplemented by reference TRBV19 and TRBJ2-3, the full variable domain reads DGGITQSPKYLFRKEGQNVTLSCEQNLNHDAMYWYRQDPGQGLRLIYYSQIVNDFQKGDIAEGYSVSREKKESFPLTVTSAQKNPTAFYLCASSYGYPSTDTQYFGPGTRLTVL.

This chain links TRBV19 with TRBJ1-1; 7 bases map to TRBD1. The CDR3 covers 14 residues. V dropped 6 bases and J dropped 4; count of bases not matched to a gene: 8. CDR1 is LNHDA, CDR2 SQIVND, per germline (reference sequence). CDR3 DNA sequence: TGTGCCAGTAGACAAGGGGGCCTTAGCACTGAAGCTTTCTTT. It yields the protein CASRQGGLSTEAFF.

This clone came up once. The chain couples TRBV10-1 to TRBJ1-5; the D gene is possibly TRBD1 (5 bases). V lost 3 bases to trimming and J lost 9 bases, with 30 bases between them. Germline V gene data show CDR1 as WNHNN and CDR2 as SYGVQD (reference sequence). The CDR3 totals 19 residues. The CDR3 nucleotides read TGCGCCAGCAGTGATATTTCCTTCCGGGGCAGGGTGGGGGGTAGGCCCCAGCATTTT. Encoded protein: CASSDISFRGRVGGRPQHF.

The chain joins TRBV4-3 to TRBJ2-1, with TRBD1 identical over 7 bases. The CDR3 runs 13 residues. CDR1 and CDR2 (germline): LGHNA, YSLEER. The V segment lost 4 bases and the J segment 8 bases; nucleotides outside the gene matches: 5. The CDR3 protein is CASSRQDRDEQFF. For the CDR3, the DNA is TGCGCCAGCAGCCGCCAAGACAGGGATGAGCAGTTCTTC.

This chain connects TRBV7-7 to TRBJ1-5; D gene uncertain. The length of the CDR3 is 17 residues. Deletions cut 1 base from V and 7 bases from J, with 20 bases between. Germline CDR1 reads SSHAT; CDR2 reads FNYEAQ (reference sequence). Here the CDR3 reads CASSLGRLPAVGQPQHF. The CDR3 coding sequence is TGTGCCAGCAGCTTAGGCAGGCTCCCCGCGGTTGGACAGCCCCAGCATTTT.

This sequence joins TRBV29-1 and TRBJ2-7; TRBD1 might be the D (6 bases). The V gene's germline CDR1 is SQVTM and CDR2 ANQGSEA. This CDR3 spans 11 amino acids. Trimming removed 5 bases from V and 3 bases from J, with 8 bases in between. CDR3 in DNA: TGCAGCGTTTCACAGGGCTACGAGCAGTACTTC. It specifies CSVSQGYEQYF.

J is TRBJ2-7 and V is TRBV20-1; TRBD2 aligns across 8 bases. CDR1 is DFQATT and CDR2 is SNEGSKA in the germline V gene (reference sequence). J was trimmed by 5 bases and V by 3 bases; bases with no gene match: 12. The CDR3 length is 15 residues. This CDR3 reads CSASHLRLAMHEQYF. The CDR3 DNA reads as TGCAGTGCTAGTCACCTCCGACTAGCGATGCACGAGCAGTACTTC.